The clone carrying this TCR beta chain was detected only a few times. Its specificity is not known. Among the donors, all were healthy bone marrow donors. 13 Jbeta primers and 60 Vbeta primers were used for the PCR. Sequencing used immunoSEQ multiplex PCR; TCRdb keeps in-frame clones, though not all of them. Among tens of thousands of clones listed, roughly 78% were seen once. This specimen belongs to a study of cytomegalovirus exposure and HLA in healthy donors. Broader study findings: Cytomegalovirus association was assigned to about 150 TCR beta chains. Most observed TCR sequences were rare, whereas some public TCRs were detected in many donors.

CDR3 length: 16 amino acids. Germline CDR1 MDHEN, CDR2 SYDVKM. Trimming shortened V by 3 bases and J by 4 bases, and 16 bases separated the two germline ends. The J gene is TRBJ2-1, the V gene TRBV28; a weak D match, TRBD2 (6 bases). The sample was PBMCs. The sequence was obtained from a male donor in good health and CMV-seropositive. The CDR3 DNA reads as TGTGCCAGCAGTTTCCGGGGACTCTCATTGTACAATGAGCAGTTCTTC. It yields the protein CASSFRGLSLYNEQFF.